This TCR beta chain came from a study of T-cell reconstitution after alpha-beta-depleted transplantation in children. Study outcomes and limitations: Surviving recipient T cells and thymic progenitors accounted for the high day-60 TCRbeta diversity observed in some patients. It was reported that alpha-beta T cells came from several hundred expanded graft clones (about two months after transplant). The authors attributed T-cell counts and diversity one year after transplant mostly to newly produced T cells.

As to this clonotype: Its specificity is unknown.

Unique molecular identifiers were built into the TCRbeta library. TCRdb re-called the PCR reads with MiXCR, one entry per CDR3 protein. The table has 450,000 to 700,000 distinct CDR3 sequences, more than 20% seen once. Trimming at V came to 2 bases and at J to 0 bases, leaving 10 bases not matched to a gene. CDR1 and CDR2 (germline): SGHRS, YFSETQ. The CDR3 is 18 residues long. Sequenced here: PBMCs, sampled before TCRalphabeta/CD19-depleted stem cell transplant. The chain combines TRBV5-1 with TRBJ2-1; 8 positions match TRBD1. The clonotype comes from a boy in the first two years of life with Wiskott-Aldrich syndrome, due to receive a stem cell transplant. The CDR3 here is CASSLGQGLHSSYNEQFF. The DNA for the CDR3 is TGCGCCAGCAGCTTAGGACAGGGTCTCCATAGCTCCTACAATGAGCAGTTCTTC.